The 9 T cell receptor beta chains given below trace back to one sample, sequenced in a study of regulatory T cells in long-lasting Graves disease (dated by TCRdb to the early 2020s). The library was made by multiplex PCR. Instrument used: Illumina HiSeq 4000. iRepertoire HTBI primers and Arm-PCR amplification of CDR3 regions were used to construct TCR beta libraries. The raw public reads went through TCRdb reprocessing: fastp at Q25, MiXCR clone calling, in-frame beta chains kept. Every distinct CDR3 protein forms one entry, paired with its most common genes and DNA. Present in this sample are 250,000 to 300,000 distinct CDR3 sequences, 18% of which were seen just once. The ten largest clonotypes hold less than 15% of the sample. Read against the paper, the sample's time point label means: newly diagnosed GD, antithyroid drugs for less than 3 months. RNA was extracted from PBMCs in TRIzol for both TCR sequencing and RNA sequencing.

This sample also belongs to another study, concerning T cells in Graves' hyperthyroidism and ophthalmopathy.

Sequences were derived from peripheral blood mononuclear cells (PBMCs), sampled at new diagnosis, from a patient treated with antithyroid drugs. These receptors were obtained from a woman aged 25 to 39 with Graves disease. Donor details come from another sample of the same person, matched by shared clones.

This clonotype was recorded many times. The V gene is TRBV20-1, the J gene TRBJ1-2; 10 bases map to TRBD1. After removal of 4 bases from V and 5 bases from J, the junction contained 4 bases not matched to a gene. The CDR3 spans 13 residues. Germline V gene lookup returns CDR1 DFQATT and CDR2 SNEGSKA (reference sequence). The CDR3 loop reads CSATPGQGYGYTF. The CDR3 DNA sequence: TGCAGTGCTACTCCGGGACAGGGGTATGGCTACACCTTC.

This clonotype was counted ten times or more. The chain has TRBV19 and TRBJ1-1; 7 bases align to TRBD1. The CDR3 loop spans 14 amino acids. Germline V gives CDR1 LNHDA, CDR2 SQIVND (reference sequence). V shed 7 bases and J 4 bases; nucleotides not matched to a gene: 9. In DNA, the CDR3 is TGTGCCAGTACCCGACGGGCAGGGGGCACTGAAGCTTTCTTT. It specifies CASTRRAGGTEAFF.

This clonotype was observed at least ten times. The chain couples TRBV29-1 to TRBJ1-1, with TRBD1 identical over 9 bases. This CDR3 has 12 amino acids. Germline loops: CDR1 SQVTM, CDR2 ANQGSEA. Trimming removed 7 bases from V and 7 bases from J; junction bases left unmatched: 7. The CDR3 nucleotides read TGCAGCGGGGGACAGGGAAGCTTTGAAGCTTTCTTT. This translates into CSGGQGSFEAFF.

The rearrangement uses TRBV12-3 or TRBV12-4 and TRBJ2-3, with D unclear. The V and J ends lost 6 bases and 6 bases respectively, with 13 bases between them. This CDR3 is built from 13 residues. In nucleotides, the CDR3 is TGTGCCAGCAGGCGGACCGATTGGGATACGCAGTATTTT. This gives the protein CASRRTDWDTQYF.

This clonotype was counted ten times or more. The chain links TRBV4-1 to TRBJ1-5, with D unclear. The CDR3 covers 16 residues. Per the germline V gene, CDR1 is MGHRA and CDR2 is YSYEKL. V lost 0 bases to trimming and J lost 1 base, with 10 bases between them. The CDR3 nucleotides are TGCGCCAGCAGCCAAGAACCGGGGTTGAGCAATCAGCCCCAGCATTTT. Its translation: CASSQEPGLSNQPQHF.

V gene TRBV20-1 combines with J gene TRBJ1-3, with 7 nucleotides matching TRBD1. V lost 5 bases to trimming and J lost 0 bases; unmatched junction nucleotides: 7. CDR3 length: 15 amino acids. From germline, CDR1 is DFQATT and CDR2 SNEGSKA (reference sequence). CDR3 sequence: CSAGMGQSSGNTIYF. CDR3 DNA sequence: TGCAGTGCTGGTATGGGACAGAGCTCTGGAAACACCATATATTTT.

This clonotype was picked up many times. The chain has TRBV9 and TRBJ1-1; no reliable D call. Germline assignment: CDR1 SGDLS and CDR2 YYNGEE. This CDR3 region has 15 residues. V lost 0 bases, J lost 1 base, and 10 bases lay in between. CDR3 loop: CASSVAPTSNTEAFF. CDR3 DNA sequence: TGTGCCAGCAGCGTAGCTCCAACCTCGAACACTGAAGCTTTCTTT.

This clonotype was seen repeatedly, ten times or more. This chain uses TRBV20-1 with TRBJ2-5; D call uncertain. The V and J ends lost 3 bases and 5 bases respectively, with 16 bases between them. The CDR3 loop spans 14 amino acids. CDR1 DFQATT and CDR2 SNEGSKA come from the germline V gene (reference sequence). The CDR3 region has the DNA TGCAGTGCTAGGGTTGGACGGATGGAGGAGACCCAGTACTTC. It codes for CSARVGRMEETQYF.

This clonotype was found a few times. This may stem from a read error, because a much larger clone lies one nucleotide away. The chain links TRBV2 to TRBJ1-2, with 7 bases fitting TRBD1. After removal of 7 bases from V and 7 bases from J, the junction contained 9 bases not matched to a gene. The CDR3 is 13 amino acids. Germline values: CDR1 SNHLY, CDR2 FYNNEI. Written as DNA, the CDR3 is TGTGCCAGCACCCGGGACAGCATCTGTGGCTACACCTTC. The encoded protein is CASTRDSICGYTF.